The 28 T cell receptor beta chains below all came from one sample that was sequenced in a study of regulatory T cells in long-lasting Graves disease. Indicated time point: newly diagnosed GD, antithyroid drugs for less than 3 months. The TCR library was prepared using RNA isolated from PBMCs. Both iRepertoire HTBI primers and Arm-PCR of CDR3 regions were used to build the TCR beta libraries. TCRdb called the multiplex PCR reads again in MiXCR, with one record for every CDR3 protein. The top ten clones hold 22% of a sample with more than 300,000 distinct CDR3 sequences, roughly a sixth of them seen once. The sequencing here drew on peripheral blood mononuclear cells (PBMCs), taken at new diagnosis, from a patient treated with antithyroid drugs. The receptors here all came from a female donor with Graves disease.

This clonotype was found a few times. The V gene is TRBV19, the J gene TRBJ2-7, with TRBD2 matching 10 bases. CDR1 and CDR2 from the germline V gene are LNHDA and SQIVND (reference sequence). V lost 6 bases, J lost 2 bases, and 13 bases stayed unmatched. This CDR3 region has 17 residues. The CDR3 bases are TGTGCCAGTAGCCTTTCCCTAGCGGGAGAGCTCCCCTACGAGCAGTACTTC. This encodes CASSLSLAGELPYEQYF.

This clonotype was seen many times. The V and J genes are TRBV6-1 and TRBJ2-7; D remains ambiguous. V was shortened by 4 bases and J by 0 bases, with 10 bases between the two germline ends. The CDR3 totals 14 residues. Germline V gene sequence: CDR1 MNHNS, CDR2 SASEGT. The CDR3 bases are TGTGCCAGCAGTGGGATAAGTACCTCCTACGAGCAGTACTTC. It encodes CASSGISTSYEQYF.

The CDR3 DNA reads TGTGCCAGCTCACCCCAAGGACAGAATTCACCCCTCCACTTT. Encoded protein: CASSPQGQNSPLHF. The gene calls are TRBV18 and TRBJ1-6; the D gene is possibly TRBD1 (6 bases). The CDR3 covers 14 residues. The germline V gene has CDR1 KGHSH and CDR2 LQKENI. V gave up 3 bases and J gave up 7 bases, with 10 bases separating them. The full variable domain, completed using reference TRBV18 and TRBJ1-6, is NAGVMQNPRHLVRRRGQEARLRCSPMKGHSHVYWYRQLPEEGLKFMVYLQKENIIDESGMPKERFSAEFPKEGPSILRIQQVVRGDSAAYFCASSPQGQNSPLHFGNGTRLTVT.

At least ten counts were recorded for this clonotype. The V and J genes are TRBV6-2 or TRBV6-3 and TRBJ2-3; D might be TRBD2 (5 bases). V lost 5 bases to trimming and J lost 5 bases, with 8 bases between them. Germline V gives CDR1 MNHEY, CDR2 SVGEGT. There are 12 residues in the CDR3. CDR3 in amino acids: CASSVGRDTQYF. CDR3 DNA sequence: TGTGCCAGCAGTGTGGGGAGAGATACGCAGTATTTT.

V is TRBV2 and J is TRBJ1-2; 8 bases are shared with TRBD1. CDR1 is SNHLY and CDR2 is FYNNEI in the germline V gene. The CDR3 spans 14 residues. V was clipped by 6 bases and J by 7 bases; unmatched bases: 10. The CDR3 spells CASRLDREDAGYTF. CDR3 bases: TGTGCCAGCAGATTGGACAGGGAGGACGCTGGCTACACCTTC.

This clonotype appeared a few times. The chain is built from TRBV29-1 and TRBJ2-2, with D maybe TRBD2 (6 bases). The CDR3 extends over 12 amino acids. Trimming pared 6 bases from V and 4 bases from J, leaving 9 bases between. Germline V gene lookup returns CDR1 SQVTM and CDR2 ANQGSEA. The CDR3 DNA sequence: TGCAGCGTGACGCGGGGCACCGGGGAGCTGTTTTTT. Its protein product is CSVTRGTGELFF.

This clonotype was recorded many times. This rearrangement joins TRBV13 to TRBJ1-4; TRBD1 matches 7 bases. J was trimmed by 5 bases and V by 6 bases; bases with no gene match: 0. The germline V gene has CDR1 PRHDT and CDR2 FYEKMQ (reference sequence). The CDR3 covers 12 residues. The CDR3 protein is CASRTGNEKLFF. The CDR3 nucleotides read TGTGCCAGCAGGACAGGGAATGAAAAACTGTTTTTT.

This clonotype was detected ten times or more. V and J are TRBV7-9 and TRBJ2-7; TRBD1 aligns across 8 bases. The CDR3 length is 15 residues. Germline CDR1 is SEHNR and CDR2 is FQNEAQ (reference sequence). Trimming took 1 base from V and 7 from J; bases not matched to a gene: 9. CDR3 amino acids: CASSLDGQGAREQYF. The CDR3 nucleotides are TGTGCCAGCAGCTTAGACGGGCAGGGGGCCCGTGAGCAGTACTTC.

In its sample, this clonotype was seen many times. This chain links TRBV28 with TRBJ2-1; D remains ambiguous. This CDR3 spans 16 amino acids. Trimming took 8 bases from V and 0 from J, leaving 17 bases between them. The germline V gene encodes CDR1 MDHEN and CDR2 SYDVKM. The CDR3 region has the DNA TGTGCCAGCTCCACGGGTGGGCAGAGCTCCTACAATGAGCAGTTCTTC. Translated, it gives CASSTGGQSSYNEQFF.

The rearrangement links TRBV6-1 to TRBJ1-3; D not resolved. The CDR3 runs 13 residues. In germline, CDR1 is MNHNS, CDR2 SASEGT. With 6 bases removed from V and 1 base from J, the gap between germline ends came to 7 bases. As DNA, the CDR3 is TGTGCCAGCAGGCCCGGATCTGGAAACACCATATATTTT. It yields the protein CASRPGSGNTIYF.

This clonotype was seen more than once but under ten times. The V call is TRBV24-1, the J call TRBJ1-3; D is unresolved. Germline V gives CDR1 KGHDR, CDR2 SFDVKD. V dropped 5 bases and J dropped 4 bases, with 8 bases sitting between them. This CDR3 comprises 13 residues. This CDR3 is CATSASTGNTIYF. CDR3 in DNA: TGTGCCACCAGTGCCTCGACAGGAAACACCATATATTTT.

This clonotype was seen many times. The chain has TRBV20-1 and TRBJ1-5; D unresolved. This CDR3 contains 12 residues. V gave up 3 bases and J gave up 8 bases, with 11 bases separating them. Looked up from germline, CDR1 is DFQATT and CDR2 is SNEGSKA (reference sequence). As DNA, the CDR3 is TGCAGTGCTAGGAGGGTTCTGGAGCCCCAGCATTTT. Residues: CSARRVLEPQHF.

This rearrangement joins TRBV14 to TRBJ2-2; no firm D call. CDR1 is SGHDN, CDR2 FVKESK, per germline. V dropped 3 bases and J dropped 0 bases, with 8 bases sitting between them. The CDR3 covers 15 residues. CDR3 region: CASSQRRTNTGELFF. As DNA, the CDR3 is TGTGCCAGCAGCCAGAGACGTACGAACACCGGGGAGCTGTTTTTT.

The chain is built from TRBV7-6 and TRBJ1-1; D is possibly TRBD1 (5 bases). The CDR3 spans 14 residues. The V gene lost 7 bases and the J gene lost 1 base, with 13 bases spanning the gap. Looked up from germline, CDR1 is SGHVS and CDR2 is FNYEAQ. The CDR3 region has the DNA TGTGCCAGCACGTCCGGGGGAGCGAACACTGAAGCTTTCTTT. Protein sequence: CASTSGGANTEAFF.

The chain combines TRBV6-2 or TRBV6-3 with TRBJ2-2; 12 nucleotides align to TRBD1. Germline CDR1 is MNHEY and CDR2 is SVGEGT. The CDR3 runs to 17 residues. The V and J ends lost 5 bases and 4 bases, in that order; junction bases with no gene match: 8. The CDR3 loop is CASSGRDRGLGTGELFF. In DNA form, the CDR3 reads TGTGCCAGCAGTGGCCGGGACAGGGGGCTTGGCACCGGGGAGCTGTTTTTT.

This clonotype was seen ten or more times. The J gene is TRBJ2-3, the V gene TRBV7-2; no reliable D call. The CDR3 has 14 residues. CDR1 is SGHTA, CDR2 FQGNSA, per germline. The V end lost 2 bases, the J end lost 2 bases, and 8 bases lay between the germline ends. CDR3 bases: TGTGCCAGCAGCTTATTCCTAAACACAGATACGCAGTATTTT. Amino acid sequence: CASSLFLNTDTQYF.

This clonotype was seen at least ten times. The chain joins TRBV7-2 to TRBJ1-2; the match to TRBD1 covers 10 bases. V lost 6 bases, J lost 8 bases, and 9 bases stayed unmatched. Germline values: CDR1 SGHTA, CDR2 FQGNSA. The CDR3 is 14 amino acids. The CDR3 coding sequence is TGTGCCAGCAGGGCGGGACAGGGGTACGGAGGCTACACCTTC. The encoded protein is CASRAGQGYGGYTF.

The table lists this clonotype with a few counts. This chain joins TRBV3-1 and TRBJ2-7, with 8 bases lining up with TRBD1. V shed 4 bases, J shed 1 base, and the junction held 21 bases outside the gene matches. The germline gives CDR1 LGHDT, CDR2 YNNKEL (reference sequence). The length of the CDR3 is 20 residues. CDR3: CASSRPIRGPPGSRSYEQYF. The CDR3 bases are TGTGCCAGCAGCCGTCCAATCAGGGGGCCCCCGGGCTCTCGATCCTACGAGCAGTACTTC.

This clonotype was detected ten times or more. CDR3: CASSVSGGLFDYGYTF. Here the CDR3 DNA reads TGTGCCAGCAGCGTGTCAGGGGGCCTATTCGACTATGGCTACACCTTC. This chain joins TRBV9 and TRBJ1-2, with TRBD1 matching over 8 bases. Per germline, CDR1 SGDLS and CDR2 YYNGEE. The CDR3 loop spans 16 amino acids. The J segment lost 3 bases and the V segment lost 2 bases, leaving 9 bases of the junction unmatched.

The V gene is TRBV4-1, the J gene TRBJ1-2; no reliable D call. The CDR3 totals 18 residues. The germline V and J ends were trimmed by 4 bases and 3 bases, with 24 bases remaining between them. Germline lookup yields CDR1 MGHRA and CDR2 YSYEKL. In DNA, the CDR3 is TGCGCCAGCAGCCCGAGGGCCTGGAACAGCCTAAGAGACTATGGCTACACCTTC. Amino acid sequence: CASSPRAWNSLRDYGYTF.

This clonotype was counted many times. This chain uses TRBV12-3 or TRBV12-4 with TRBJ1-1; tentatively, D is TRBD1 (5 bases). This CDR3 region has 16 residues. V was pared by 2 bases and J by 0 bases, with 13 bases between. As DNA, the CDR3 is TGTGCCAGCAGTTTAAGGGACCCGGGGATGAACACTGAAGCTTTCTTT. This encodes CASSLRDPGMNTEAFF.

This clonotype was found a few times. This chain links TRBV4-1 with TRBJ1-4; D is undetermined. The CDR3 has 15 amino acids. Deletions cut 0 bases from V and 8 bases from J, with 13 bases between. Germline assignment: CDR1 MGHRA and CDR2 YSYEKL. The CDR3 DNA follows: TGCGCCAGCAGCCAAGAATCCAGCCGAGGGGAAAAACTGTTTTTT. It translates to CASSQESSRGEKLFF.

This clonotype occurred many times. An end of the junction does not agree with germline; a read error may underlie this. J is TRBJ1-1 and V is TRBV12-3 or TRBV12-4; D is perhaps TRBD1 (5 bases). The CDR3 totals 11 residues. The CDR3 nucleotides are TGTGCCAGCAGTTTGGGCCTCGACAGATCCTTT. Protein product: CASSLGLDRSF.

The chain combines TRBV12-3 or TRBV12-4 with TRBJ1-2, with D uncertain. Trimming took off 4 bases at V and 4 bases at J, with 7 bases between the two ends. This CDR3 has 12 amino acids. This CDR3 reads CASSSPGYGYTF. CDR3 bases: TGTGCCAGCAGTTCTCCCGGCTATGGCTACACCTTC.

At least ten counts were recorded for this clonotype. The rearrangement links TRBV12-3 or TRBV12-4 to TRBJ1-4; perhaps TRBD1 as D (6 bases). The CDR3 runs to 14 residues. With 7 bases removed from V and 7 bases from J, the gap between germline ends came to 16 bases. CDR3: CASIRSGGGEKLFF. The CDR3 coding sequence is TGTGCCAGCATCCGGTCGGGGGGCGGTGAAAAACTGTTTTTT.

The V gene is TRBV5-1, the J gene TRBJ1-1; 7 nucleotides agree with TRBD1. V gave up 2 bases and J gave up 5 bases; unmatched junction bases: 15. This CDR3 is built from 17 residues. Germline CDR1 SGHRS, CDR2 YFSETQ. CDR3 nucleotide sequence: TGCGCCAGCAGCTTCTACCCACAGGGGATCGGAGGGACTGAAGCTTTCTTT. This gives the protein CASSFYPQGIGGTEAFF.

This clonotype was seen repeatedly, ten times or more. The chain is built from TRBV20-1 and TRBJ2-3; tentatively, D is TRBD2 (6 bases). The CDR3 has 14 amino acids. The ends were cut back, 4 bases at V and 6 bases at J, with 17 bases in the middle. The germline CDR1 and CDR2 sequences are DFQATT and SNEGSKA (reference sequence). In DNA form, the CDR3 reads TGCAGTGCTATTGGAGGGTTAGCGGCCGATACGCAGTATTTT. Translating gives CSAIGGLAADTQYF.

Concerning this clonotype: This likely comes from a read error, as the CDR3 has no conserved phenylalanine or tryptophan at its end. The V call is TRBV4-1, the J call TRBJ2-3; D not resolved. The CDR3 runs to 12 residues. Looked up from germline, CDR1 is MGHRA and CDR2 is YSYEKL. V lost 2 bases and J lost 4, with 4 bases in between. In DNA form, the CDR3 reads TGCGCCAGCAGCCAACTCTCAGATACGCAGTATCTT. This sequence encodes CASSQLSDTQYL.